This is a list of T cell receptor beta chains from one sample in a study of CD8 T cells in ankylosing spondylitis. In TCRdb, the 5' RACE reads were re-called with MiXCR into one record per CDR3 protein. The data show 220,000 or so distinct CDR3 sequences, around 20% seen once. The sample comprised blood, either unsorted or a sorted T cell fraction (not recorded which). Source of these receptors: a male donor with ankylosing spondylitis. Both conserved end residues are part of each CDR3. Part of the rows lack a size; the others show once, few, many or a class for expanded clones.

J: TRBJ2-3; size: many; V: TRBV5-1; CDR3: CASRNPSGSTDTQYF
J: TRBJ2-7; size: few; V: TRBV11-2; CDR3: CASSHWAGRASGEQYF
J: TRBJ1-3; size: many; V: TRBV5-1; CDR3: CASSAGRDPGNTIYF
J: TRBJ1-6; size: few; V: TRBV13; CDR3: CASSTSGENSPLHF
J: TRBJ2-1; size: .; V: TRBV29-1; CDR3: CSVLIFEQFF
J: TRBJ2-4; size: few; V: TRBV7-2; CDR3: CASSPEEGNIQYF
J: TRBJ2-1; size: few; V: TRBV2; CDR3: CASFQGLDYNEQFF
J: TRBJ2-7; size: few; V: TRBV7-2; CDR3: CASSLSSGVAGEQYF
J: TRBJ2-3; size: many; V: TRBV12-3/TRBV12-4; CDR3: CASISGETDTQYF
J: TRBJ2-3; size: .; V: TRBV5-1; CDR3: CASSSGTASTDTQYF
J: TRBJ2-7; size: .; V: TRBV27; CDR3: CASSWGQGAHEQYF
J: TRBJ2-7; size: few; V: TRBV6-5; CDR3: CASSYGGQAYEQYF
J: TRBJ2-7; size: few; V: TRBV20-1; CDR3: CSARDWGGETDAYEQYF
J: TRBJ2-7; size: .; V: TRBV9; CDR3: CASSAGQGRYEQYF
J: TRBJ1-1; size: few; V: TRBV5-6; CDR3: CASSLDSRTEAFF
J: TRBJ2-6; size: .; V: TRBV5-4; CDR3: CASSWTGYGANVLTF
J: TRBJ1-1; size: few; V: TRBV29-1; CDR3: CSVEGYRGDLPEAFF
J: TRBJ2-3; size: .; V: TRBV24-1; CDR3: CATSERGPTDTQYF
J: TRBJ1-4; size: many; V: TRBV12-3/TRBV12-4; CDR3: CASRPPPDSEKLFF
J: TRBJ2-7; size: many; V: TRBV20-1; CDR3: CSSASEQGLHEQYF
J: TRBJ2-7; size: many; V: TRBV29-1; CDR3: CSVEGGSPYEQYF
J: TRBJ1-5; size: few; V: TRBV6-2/TRBV6-3; CDR3: CASSFRTSAQPQHF
J: TRBJ2-7; size: .; V: TRBV7-6; CDR3: CASSGQEYYEQYF
J: TRBJ1-1; size: few; V: TRBV3-1; CDR3: CASSRPDRMNTEAFF